This T cell receptor beta chain came from a study of blood T cell repertoires in COVID-19. The CDR3 consists of 15 residues. Trimming at V came to 0 bases and at J to 4 bases, leaving 6 bases not matched to a gene. In germline, CDR1 is GTSNPN, CDR2 SVGIG (reference sequence). Assay used: immunoSEQ multiplex PCR; TCRdb lists only in-frame clones, some missing. Of around 260,000 clones listed, approximately 83% are singletons. The receptor was isolated from a woman between 50 and 59 years old who had recovered from COVID-19. This sequence joins TRBV30 and TRBJ2-3, with 8 bases identical to TRBD1. What was sequenced was peripheral blood. The chain's CDR3 is CAWSVSPGGADTQYF. The CDR3 nucleotides are TGTGCCTGGAGTGTTTCCCCAGGGGGCGCAGATACGCAGTATTTT. Supplemented by reference TRBV30 and TRBJ2-3, the full variable domain reads SQTIHQWPATLVQPVGSPLSLECTVEGTSNPNLYWYRQAAGRGLQLLFYSVGIGQISSEVPQNLSASRPQDRQFILSSKKLLLSDSGFYLCAWSVSPGGADTQYFGPGTRLTVL.